These 11 T cell receptor beta chains were sequenced from one sample in a study of cytomegalovirus exposure and HLA in healthy donors. Profiling relied on immunoSEQ multiplex PCR, and the TCRdb table lists in-frame clones only, not all of them. This table has some 120,000 clones, roughly 90% appearing once. The sequencing sample was made of PBMCs. These receptors were obtained from a woman aged 18-30 years in good health and CMV-seronegative.

The rearrangement joins TRBV5-6 to TRBJ2-5; 7 positions match TRBD1. The CDR3 covers 17 residues. V lost 4 bases to trimming and J lost 2 bases; unmatched junction nucleotides: 14. Germline V CDR1 and CDR2: SGHDT, YYEEEE. CDR3 sequence reads: CASSPTGKVGQQETQYF. The CDR3 DNA is TGTGCCAGCAGCCCGACAGGGAAGGTGGGACAACAAGAGACCCAGTACTTC. Full variable domain (rest looked up from reference TRBV5-6 and TRBJ2-5): DAGVTQSPTHLIKTRGQQVTLRCSPKSGHDTVSWYQQALGQGPQFIFQYYEEEERQRGNFPDRFSGHQFPNYSSELNVNALLLGDSALYLCASSPTGKVGQQETQYFGPGTRLLVL.

The chain couples TRBV5-5 to TRBJ1-6; D gene uncertain. Trimming cost V 0 bases and J 2 bases, with 12 bases left between them. Germline V gene lookup returns CDR1 SGHKS and CDR2 YYEKEE (reference sequence). The CDR3 has 17 residues. The CDR3 DNA follows: TGTGCCAGCAGCTTGGGTAACAGACAAACCTATAATTCACCCCTCCACTTT. Translated: CASSLGNRQTYNSPLHF.

The rearrangement joins TRBV19 to TRBJ1-1, with TRBD1 as a possible D gene (5 bases). The CDR3 is 15 amino acids. The ends were cut back, 5 bases at V and 5 bases at J, with 18 bases in the middle. Germline CDR1 reads LNHDA; CDR2 reads SQIVND (reference sequence). CDR3 amino acids: CASSSISGRGTEAFF. DNA for the CDR3: TGTGCCAGTAGTTCAATATCAGGGCGTGGAACTGAAGCTTTCTTT.

With respect to this clone: Distinct nucleotide sequences in the sample also encode this CDR3. V and J are TRBV5-6 and TRBJ2-7, with TRBD1 matching over 7 bases. CDR1 and CDR2 from the germline V gene are SGHDT and YYEEEE. This CDR3 is 13 amino acids long. Germline trimming cut 0 bases from V and 3 bases from J; bases unmatched to any gene: 0. CDR3 in amino acids: CASSLGTGYEQYF. The DNA of the CDR3 is TGTGCCAGCAGCTTGGGGACAGGCTACGAGCAGTACTTC.

The chain combines TRBV7-9 with TRBJ2-7, with 8 bases fitting TRBD2. This CDR3 has 16 amino acids. Trimming at V came to 3 bases and at J to 0 bases, leaving 7 bases not matched to a gene. The germline CDR1 and CDR2 sequences are SEHNR and FQNEAQ (reference sequence). CDR3 in amino acids: CASSFIEGTSSYEQYF. CDR3 coding DNA: TGTGCCAGCAGCTTTATAGAGGGGACTAGCTCCTACGAGCAGTACTTC.

This rearrangement joins TRBV9 to TRBJ2-1; 14 bases are shared with TRBD2. The germline gives CDR1 SGDLS, CDR2 YYNGEE. V was pared by 3 bases and J by 9 bases, with 8 bases of the junction left unmatched. The CDR3 extends over 16 amino acids. CDR3 DNA: TGTGCCAGCAGCGCTGTGGGACTAGCGGGAGAGCGTGAGCAGTTCTTC. Residues: CASSAVGLAGEREQFF.

The chain joins TRBV5-5 to TRBJ1-1, with 8 positions matching TRBD1. This CDR3 region has 16 residues. The ends lost 2 bases at V and 1 base at J; junction bases unmatched: 7. Germline CDR1 and CDR2: SGHKS and YYEKEE (reference sequence). CDR3 protein: CASSFRTGPSNTEAFF. In nucleotides, the CDR3 is TGTGCCAGCAGCTTTAGGACAGGGCCTTCGAACACTGAAGCTTTCTTT.

This clone showed up just once. The V gene is TRBV19, the J gene TRBJ2-4; TRBD2 matches 9 bases. V dropped 1 base and J dropped 0; count of bases not matched to a gene: 4. Germline values: CDR1 LNHDA, CDR2 SQIVND (reference sequence). There are 17 residues in the CDR3. Here the CDR3 DNA reads TGTGCCAGTAGTATAGGACTAGCGGTACTAGCCAAAAACATTCAGTACTTC. This sequence encodes CASSIGLAVLAKNIQYF.

The chain carries TRBV18 and TRBJ2-4; no clear D gene. Trimming took 3 bases from V and 0 from J, leaving 6 bases between them. The CDR3 loop spans 14 amino acids. CDR1 KGHSH and CDR2 LQKENI come from the germline V gene. The CDR3 nucleotides read TGTGCCAGCTCACCGTCAGGAGCCAAAAACATTCAGTACTTC. Protein sequence: CASSPSGAKNIQYF. Based on the CDR3 plus reference TRBV18 and TRBJ2-4, the full variable domain is NAGVMQNPRHLVRRRGQEARLRCSPMKGHSHVYWYRQLPEEGLKFMVYLQKENIIDESGMPKERFSAEFPKEGPSILRIQQVVRGDSAAYFCASSPSGAKNIQYFGAGTRLSVL.

This clone was detected only once. The rearrangement joins TRBV27 to TRBJ2-7; D gene uncertain. CDR1 and CDR2 (germline): MNHEY, SMNVEV (reference sequence). V lost 6 bases and J 2 bases, leaving 11 bases between the germline ends. CDR3 size: 13 residues. The CDR3 reads CASRPALAYEQYF. Written as DNA, the CDR3 is TGTGCCAGCAGGCCAGCGTTAGCCTACGAGCAGTACTTC.

The chain has TRBV7-9 and TRBJ1-3; 12 bases line up with TRBD1. In germline, CDR1 is SEHNR, CDR2 FQNEAQ (reference sequence). The CDR3 sequence is 18 residues long. V shed 2 bases and J 4 bases; nucleotides not matched to a gene: 9. CDR3: CASSLPSWGQGAGNTIYF. For the CDR3, the DNA is TGTGCCAGCAGCTTACCCTCCTGGGGACAGGGGGCAGGAAACACCATATATTTT.